This T cell receptor (beta chain) was sequenced for a study of OX40 agonist ivuxolimab in advanced cancers. CDR3 length equals 16 residues. Deletions cut 5 bases from V and 0 bases from J, with 13 bases between. Germline CDR1 reads MNHGY; CDR2 reads SVAAGI. TCRdb keeps only in-frame clones here, not all; method: immunoSEQ multiplex PCR. There are 40,000 to 45,000 clones in the sample; 85% to 90% occur only once, and less than 25% lies in the top ten. Specimen: CD4+ or CD8+ T cells sorted from blood, collected in a trial of the OX40 agonist ivuxolimab. V and J are TRBV6-9 and TRBJ1-4; D is unclear. The clonotype comes from an adult with an advanced solid tumor such as melanoma, head and neck, liver or kidney cancer. The CDR3 protein is CASSNRYSATNEKLFF. Here the CDR3 DNA reads TGTGCCAGCAGTAACCGGTACTCCGCAACTAATGAAAAACTGTTTTTT.